The entry below gives a single TCR beta chain sequence along with its context. Its antigen is unknown. The data are from a study of monozygotic twins with inflammatory bowel disease. The CDR3 has 11 residues. Germline V gene lookup returns CDR1 SGHRS and CDR2 YFSETQ. The study, taken as a whole, reports: Since immunosuppressive treatments differed, patient repertoires may have gained added variability.

TCRdb reprocessed the 5' RACE reads and stores each CDR3 protein as one record, lacking DNA. The sample totals a few hundred thousand distinct CDR3 sequences. The sequencing input was blood. This chain connects TRBV5-1 to TRBJ2-3. The sequence was collected from a human donor with ulcerative colitis or Crohn's disease, or a healthy co-twin of an affected twin (not recorded which). The CDR3: CASSLDDTQYF.